This T cell receptor (beta chain) came from a study of blood T cell repertoires in COVID-19. Study as a whole: The United States, Italy and Spain provided the acute and convalescent COVID-19 samples.

Using immunoSEQ multiplex PCR, the repertoire was profiled, and TCRdb retains in-frame clones only, with some absent. The table records 300,000 to 400,000 clones, approximately 82% of them present only once. V was cut by 8 bases and J by 6 bases, with 13 bases left in between. CDR1 is WSHSY and CDR2 is SAAADI in the germline V gene. There are 12 residues in the CDR3. The rearrangement joins TRBV10-2 to TRBJ1-2; the D gene is possibly TRBD1 (6 bases). The sequence was collected from a man aged 25-45 years with active or convalescent COVID-19. The sequenced material came from peripheral blood. CDR3 coding DNA: TGCGCCAGCCTACAGGGTCGGGATGGCTACACCTTC. Its protein is CASLQGRDGYTF.